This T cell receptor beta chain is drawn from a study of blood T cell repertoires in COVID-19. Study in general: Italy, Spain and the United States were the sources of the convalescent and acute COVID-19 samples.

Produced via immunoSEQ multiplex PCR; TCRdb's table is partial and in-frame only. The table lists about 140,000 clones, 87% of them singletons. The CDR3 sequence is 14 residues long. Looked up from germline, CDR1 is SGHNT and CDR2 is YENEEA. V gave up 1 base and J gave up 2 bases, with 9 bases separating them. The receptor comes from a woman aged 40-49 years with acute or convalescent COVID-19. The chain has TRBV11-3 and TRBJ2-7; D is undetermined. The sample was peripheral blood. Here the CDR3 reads CASSLANSTYEQYF. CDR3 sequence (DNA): TGTGCCAGCAGCTTAGCGAACTCTACCTACGAGCAGTACTTC.